This TCR beta chain comes out of a study of blood T cell repertoires in COVID-19. CDR1 SGHRS and CDR2 YFSETQ come from the germline V gene. J gave up 5 bases and V 4 bases, and 3 bases lay outside the gene matches. CDR3 length: 14 residues. TCRdb keeps only in-frame clones here, not all; method: immunoSEQ multiplex PCR. The table records about 410,000 clones, under 90% of them present only once. This TCR was sampled from a woman aged 25 to 39 who had recovered from COVID-19. Material: PBMCs or T cells enriched from blood (not recorded which). The chain has TRBV5-1 and TRBJ2-3, with 11 bases matching TRBD2. CDR3 coding DNA: TGCGCCAGCAGCCCCGGGACTAGCGGAGATACGCAGTATTTT. Protein sequence: CASSPGTSGDTQYF.